Each of the 8 T cell receptor beta chains below was sequenced from the same sample in a study of T cell clonality in common variable immunodeficiency. TCRdb keeps only in-frame clones here, not all; method: immunoSEQ multiplex PCR. The sample yields under 50,000 clones, without any singletons. Sequenced: peripheral blood mononuclear cells. All receptors come from a person aged 18 to 70 in good health.

This clone was detected many times. This may come from a read error, since a much larger clone is one base off. The CDR3 is cut off 3 residues early in the read; its end comes from the germline J gene. V gene TRBV10-3 combines with J gene TRBJ1-4, with TRBD1 as a possible D gene (5 bases). Germline-derived CDR1 and CDR2 are ENHRY and SYGVKD. The CDR3 is made up of 20 amino acids. The CDR3 sequence: CAISESQGKGESSGANVLFF. The CDR3 DNA, read in part, is TGTGCCATCAGTGAGTCGCAGGGAAAAGGGGAGAGCTCTGGGGCCAACGTA.

This clone was seen many times. The read finishes 3 residues shy of the CDR3 end, and the germline J gene is used to complete it. This sequence joins TRBV7-9 and TRBJ1-1; D is perhaps TRBD1 (5 bases). The length of the CDR3 is 15 residues. V gave up 8 bases and J gave up 7 bases, with 23 bases separating them. Germline-derived CDR1 and CDR2 are SEHNR and FQNEAQ (reference sequence). The CDR3 is CASATGGNRGIEAFF. The CDR3 bases that were read are TGTGCCAGCGCTACTGGGGGGAACCGGGGGATTGAA.

This clone was seen repeatedly, ten times or more. With the read ending 3 residues before the CDR3 end, the germline J gene is used to fill in that end. The chain employs TRBV5-5 and TRBJ2-7, with 7 bases identical to TRBD1. With 2 bases clipped from V and 2 bases from J, the junction kept 7 bases outside the gene matches. This CDR3 has 15 amino acids. Per the germline V gene, CDR1 is SGHKS and CDR2 is YYEKEE (reference sequence). The sequenced part of the CDR3 DNA is TGTGCCAGCAGCTTATACTCGGGACAGACCTACGAG. It codes for CASSLYSGQTYE. The entire CDR3 sequence reads CASSLYSGQTYEQYF.

This clone was picked up many times. The read halts 3 residues ahead of the CDR3 end, with the missing end drawn from the germline J gene. The rearrangement links TRBV7-9 to TRBJ2-2; 7 bases line up with TRBD1. Looked up from germline, CDR1 is SEHNR and CDR2 is FQNEAQ (reference sequence). The CDR3 loop spans 13 amino acids. CDR3 loop: CASSLSGGGKLFF. The CDR3 DNA, read in part, is TGTGCCAGCAGCTTGTCAGGGGGTGGAAAG.

This clone was seen many times. The read stops 3 residues short of the end of the CDR3; the missing end is completed from the germline J gene. The chain uses TRBV7-6 and TRBJ2-3; D is perhaps TRBD2 (5 bases). The V end lost 4 bases, the J end lost 2 bases, and 10 bases lay between the germline ends. CDR3 size: 14 residues. In germline, CDR1 is SGHVS, CDR2 FNYEAQ. The CDR3 protein is CASSSLATTDTQYF. Incomplete CDR3 DNA: TGTGCCAGCAGCTCCTTAGCGACCACAGATACG.

Comments on this clone: The sequence runs out 3 residues before the end of the CDR3; the remainder is reconstructed from the germline J gene. The genes are TRBV7-2 and TRBJ2-3, with D hard to call. This CDR3 is 13 amino acids long. Trimming removed 8 bases from V and 0 bases from J, with 9 bases in between. CDR1 is SGHTA and CDR2 is FQGNSA in the germline V gene. CDR3 in amino acids: CASARPSTDTQYF. CDR3 bases read: TGTGCCAGCGCTAGGCCTAGCACAGATACG.

This clone was detected many times. The read gets to within 3 residues of the CDR3 end, and the germline J gene fills in the rest. The chain has TRBV7-2 and TRBJ1-1; 8 positions agree with TRBD1. The ends lost 5 bases at V and 1 base at J; junction bases unmatched: 6. Germline CDR1 and CDR2: SGHTA and FQGNSA. This CDR3 region has 15 residues. This CDR3 reads CASSPRGQGNTEAFF. The covered CDR3 bases are TGTGCCAGCAGCCCAAGAGGACAGGGGAACACTGAA. Full variable domain (remainder filled in from reference TRBV7-2 and TRBJ1-1): GAGVSQSPSNKVTEKGKDVELRCDPISGHTALYWYRQSLGQGLEFLIYFQGNSAPDKSGLPSDRFSAERTGGSVSTLTIQRTQQEDSAVYLCASSPRGQGNTEAFFGQGTRLTVV.

In this sample, this clone turned up a few times. The read terminates 3 residues before the CDR3 end, so the remaining end is supplied by the germline J gene. This chain links TRBV18 with TRBJ1-2, with TRBD1 matching over 9 bases. The germline V gene encodes CDR1 KGHSH and CDR2 LQKENI. This CDR3 is 14 amino acids long. V shed 3 bases and J 5 bases; nucleotides not matched to a gene: 4. CDR3 residues: CASSPRDREYGYTF. The sequenced part of the CDR3 DNA is TGTGCCAGCTCACCTCGGGACAGGGAATATGGC.